A single sample gave rise to the 14 T cell receptor beta chains below, sequenced in a study of blood T cell repertoires in COVID-19. Measured with immunoSEQ multiplex PCR; TCRdb has only the in-frame clones, and not every one. The sample lists 90,000 to 150,000 clones, 80% to 90% occurring once. Sequencing used peripheral blood. The origin of the receptors is a man between 65 and 79 years old who had recovered from COVID-19.

The chain uses TRBV5-1 and TRBJ2-3, with D tentatively TRBD1 (6 bases). CDR3 length: 14 amino acids. Between the trimmed V and J ends, which lost 2 bases and 4 bases, there was a span of 11 bases. Per germline, CDR1 SGHRS and CDR2 YFSETQ. Here the CDR3 DNA reads TGCGCCAGCAGCTTCCGGACAGACGCAGATACGCAGTATTTT. Protein sequence: CASSFRTDADTQYF.

This clone was observed a handful of times. This chain links TRBV19 with TRBJ2-2; D may be TRBD2 (5 bases). V was cut by 3 bases and J by 4 bases, with 9 bases left in between. Germline CDR1 and CDR2: LNHDA and SQIVND (reference sequence). The CDR3 runs 14 residues. The DNA of the CDR3 is TGTGCCAGTAGTATCGGAGGAGTCACCGGGGAGCTGTTTTTT. Translation gives CASSIGGVTGELFF.

This clone has a single count. The chain recombines TRBV7-2 with TRBJ1-1; D possibly corresponds to TRBD1 (5 bases). Trimming shortened V by 0 bases and J by 4 bases, and 9 bases separated the two germline ends. CDR1 is SGHTA, CDR2 FQGNSA, per germline. The CDR3 length is 14 residues. The CDR3 reads CASSLALGPTEAFF. As DNA, the CDR3 is TGTGCCAGCAGCTTAGCGCTGGGGCCCACTGAAGCTTTCTTT.

This chain uses TRBV4-3 with TRBJ2-7; D ambiguous. This CDR3 region has 14 residues. Germline CDR1 LGHNA, CDR2 YSLEER. V dropped 0 bases and J dropped 3 bases, with 9 bases sitting between them. CDR3 residues: CASSQERSDYEQYF. CDR3 DNA sequence: TGCGCCAGCAGCCAAGAACGGAGCGACTACGAGCAGTACTTC.

The chain recombines TRBV11-3 with TRBJ2-7; a possible D gene is TRBD1 (5 bases). Per the germline V gene, CDR1 is SGHNT and CDR2 is YENEEA. The CDR3 spans 15 residues. V shed 1 base and J shed 3 bases, with 13 bases lying between them. CDR3 DNA sequence: TGTGCCAGCAGCTTAGGGCAAGACAGAGACTACGAGCAGTACTTC. Encoded protein: CASSLGQDRDYEQYF.

The rearrangement uses TRBV28 and TRBJ1-5, with 7 bases lining up with TRBD1. Germline lookup yields CDR1 MDHEN and CDR2 SYDVKM. The CDR3 is made up of 17 amino acids. V shed 3 bases, J shed 2 bases, and the junction held 10 bases outside the gene matches. The CDR3 DNA reads TGTGCCAGCAGTTTTGGCAGGGGGAGATGGGGCAATCAGCCCCAGCATTTT. Translating gives CASSFGRGRWGNQPQHF.

This clone has only a few counts. This chain uses TRBV2 with TRBJ2-7; 7 bases fit TRBD1. The CDR3 is 16 amino acids. The ends lost 4 bases at V and 0 bases at J; junction bases unmatched: 9. Germline V gene data show CDR1 as SNHLY and CDR2 as FYNNEI. CDR3 region: CASSADRVVSSYEQYF. CDR3 nucleotide sequence: TGTGCCAGCAGTGCAGACAGGGTAGTGAGCTCCTACGAGCAGTACTTC.

The J gene is TRBJ1-5, the V gene TRBV19; no reliable D call. This CDR3 is built from 14 residues. V was shortened by 3 bases and J by 2 bases, with 8 bases between the two germline ends. Germline CDR1 is LNHDA and CDR2 is SQIVND (reference sequence). CDR3: CASSIGVGNQPQHF. The CDR3 DNA sequence: TGTGCCAGTAGTATCGGAGTGGGCAATCAGCCCCAGCATTTT.

The chain recombines TRBV30 with TRBJ1-6; no definite D call. CDR1 and CDR2 (germline): GTSNPN, SVGIG (reference sequence). The CDR3 sequence is 11 residues long. V lost 0 bases and J 14 bases, leaving 8 bases between the germline ends. The CDR3 DNA reads as TGTGCCTGGAGTGTTAGCCTCGCCCTCCACTTT. The encoded protein is CAWSVSLALHF.

The gene calls are TRBV28 and TRBJ1-2; no firm D call. The CDR3 runs to 12 residues. V was clipped by 5 bases and J by 4 bases, with 8 bases between them. CDR1 and CDR2 (germline): MDHEN, SYDVKM. The CDR3 sequence is CASSPPIYGYTF. CDR3 sequence (DNA): TGTGCCAGCAGTCCCCCAATCTATGGCTACACCTTC.

The V and J genes are TRBV7-8 and TRBJ2-2; 8 bases map to TRBD1. The CDR3 sequence is 15 residues long. CDR1 SGHVS and CDR2 FQNEAQ come from the germline V gene. Germline trimming cut 5 bases from V and 6 bases from J; bases unmatched to any gene: 8. DNA of the CDR3: TGTGCCAGCAGCATGGACAGGGTGGTACCCGGGGAGCTGTTTTTT. Amino acids: CASSMDRVVPGELFF.

CDR3 loop: CASSYTGTSGSAYNEQFF. DNA of the CDR3: TGTGCCAGCAGTTACACCGGGACTAGCGGGAGCGCCTACAATGAGCAGTTCTTC. The V gene is TRBV6-7, the J gene TRBJ2-1; 14 bases align to TRBD2. TRBV6-7 qualifies as an ORF whose function is uncertain. The CDR3 loop spans 18 amino acids. J was trimmed by 2 bases and V by 2 bases; bases with no gene match: 5.

This chain links TRBV6-5 with TRBJ2-7, with 9 bases matching TRBD1. V lost 6 bases, J lost 5 bases, and 8 bases stayed unmatched. CDR3 length: 14 residues. Germline CDR1 MNHEY, CDR2 SVGAGI. The CDR3 coding sequence is TGTGCCAGCAGGAGGGACAGGGTAGTAAACGAGCAGTACTTC. This gives the protein CASRRDRVVNEQYF.

In regard to this clone: Other DNA sequences from this sample encode an identical CDR3 as well. The V and J genes are TRBV12-3 or TRBV12-4 and TRBJ1-1, with D maybe TRBD1 (6 bases). The CDR3 has 11 amino acids. V was shortened by 6 bases and J by 8 bases, with 10 bases between the two germline ends. DNA of the CDR3: TGTGCCAGCAGCCTCAGGGGAGAAGCTTTCTTT. Translated, it gives CASSLRGEAFF.